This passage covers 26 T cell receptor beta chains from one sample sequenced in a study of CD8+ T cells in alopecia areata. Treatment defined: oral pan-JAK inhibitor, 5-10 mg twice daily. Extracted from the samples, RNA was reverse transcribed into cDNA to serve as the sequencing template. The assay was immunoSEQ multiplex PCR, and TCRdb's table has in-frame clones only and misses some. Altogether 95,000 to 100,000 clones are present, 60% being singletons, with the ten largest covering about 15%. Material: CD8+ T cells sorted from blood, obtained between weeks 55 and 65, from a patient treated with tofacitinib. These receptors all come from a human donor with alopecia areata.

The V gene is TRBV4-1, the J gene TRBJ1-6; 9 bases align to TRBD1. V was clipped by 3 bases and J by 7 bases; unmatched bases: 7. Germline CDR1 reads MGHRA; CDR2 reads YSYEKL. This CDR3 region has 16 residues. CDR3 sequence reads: CASSHDGQGRNSPLHF. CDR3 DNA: TGCGCCAGCAGCCACGACGGACAGGGGAGGAATTCACCCCTCCACTTT.

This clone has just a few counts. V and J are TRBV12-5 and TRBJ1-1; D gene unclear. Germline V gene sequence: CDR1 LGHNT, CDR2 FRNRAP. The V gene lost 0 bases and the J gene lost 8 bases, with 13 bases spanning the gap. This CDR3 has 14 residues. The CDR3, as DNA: TGTGCTAGTGGTTTGGTACCCAGGCTCCCCGAAGCTTTCTTT. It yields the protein CASGLVPRLPEAFF. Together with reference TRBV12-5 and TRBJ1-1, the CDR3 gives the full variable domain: DARVTQTPRHKVTEMGQEVTMRCQPILGHNTVFWYRQTMMQGLELLAYFRNRAPLDDSGMPKDRFSAEMPDATLATLKIQPSEPRDSAVYFCASGLVPRLPEAFFGQGTRLTVV.

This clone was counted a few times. The CDR3 DNA is TGTGCCAGCAGTACGGGGGGGAGGCACACCGGGGAGCTGTTTTTT. It yields the protein CASSTGGRHTGELFF. The chain has TRBV6-6 and TRBJ2-2, with 8 bases identical to TRBD2. The V gene's germline CDR1 is MNHNY and CDR2 SVGAGI (reference sequence). The V gene end was trimmed by 5 bases and the J gene end by 3 bases; junction bases not matched to a gene: 5. The CDR3 spans 15 residues.

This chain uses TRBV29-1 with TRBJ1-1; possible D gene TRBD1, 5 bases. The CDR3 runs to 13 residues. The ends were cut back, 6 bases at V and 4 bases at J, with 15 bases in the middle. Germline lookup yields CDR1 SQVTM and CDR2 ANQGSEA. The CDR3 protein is CSVIPGLGTEAFF. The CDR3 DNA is TGCAGCGTGATACCAGGGTTGGGCACTGAAGCTTTCTTT.

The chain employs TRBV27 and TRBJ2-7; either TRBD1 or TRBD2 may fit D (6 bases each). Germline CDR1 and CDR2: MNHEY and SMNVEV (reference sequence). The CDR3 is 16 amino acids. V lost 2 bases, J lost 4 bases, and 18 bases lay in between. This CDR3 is CASSLGVGGGIYEQYF. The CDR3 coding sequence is TGTGCCAGCAGTTTAGGAGTCGGGGGCGGCATTTACGAGCAGTACTTC.

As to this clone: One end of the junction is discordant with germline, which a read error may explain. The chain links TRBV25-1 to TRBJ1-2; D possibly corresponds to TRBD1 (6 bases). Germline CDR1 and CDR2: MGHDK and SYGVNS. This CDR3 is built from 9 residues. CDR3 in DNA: TGTGCCAGCGGGACACCCCGGCTATTC. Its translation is CASGTPRLF.

Written as DNA, the CDR3 is TGTGCCTGGACCCCCGGTGGCCCCTACGAGCAGTACTTC. It codes for CAWTPGGPYEQYF. The rearrangement uses TRBV30 and TRBJ2-7; D unclear. V was cut by 4 bases and J by 2 bases, with 12 bases left in between. This CDR3 has 13 amino acids. CDR1 and CDR2 (germline): GTSNPN, SVGIG (reference sequence).

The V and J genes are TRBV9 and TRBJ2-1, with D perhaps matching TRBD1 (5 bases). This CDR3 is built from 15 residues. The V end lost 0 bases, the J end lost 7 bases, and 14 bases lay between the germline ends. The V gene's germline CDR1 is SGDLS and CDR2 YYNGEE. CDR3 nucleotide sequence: TGTGCCAGCAGCGTAGGAGTGACAGCAGTTAATGAGCAGTTCTTC. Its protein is CASSVGVTAVNEQFF.

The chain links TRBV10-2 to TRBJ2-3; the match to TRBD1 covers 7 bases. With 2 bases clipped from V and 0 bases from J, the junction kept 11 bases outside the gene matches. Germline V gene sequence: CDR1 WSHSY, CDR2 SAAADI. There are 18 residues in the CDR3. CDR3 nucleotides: TGCGCCAGCAGTGAGGCAGTTCTGACAGGGCCTAGCACAGATACGCAGTATTTT. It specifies CASSEAVLTGPSTDTQYF.

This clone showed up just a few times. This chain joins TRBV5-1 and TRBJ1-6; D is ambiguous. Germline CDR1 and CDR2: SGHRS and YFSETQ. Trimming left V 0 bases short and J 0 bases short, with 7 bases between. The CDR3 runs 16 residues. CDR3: CASSLDESSYNSPLHF. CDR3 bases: TGCGCCAGCAGCTTGGATGAAAGCTCCTATAATTCACCCCTCCACTTT.

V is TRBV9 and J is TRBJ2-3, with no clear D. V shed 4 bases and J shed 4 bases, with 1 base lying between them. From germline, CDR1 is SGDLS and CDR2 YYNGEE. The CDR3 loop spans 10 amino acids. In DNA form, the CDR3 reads TGTGCCAGCAGCCCAGATACGCAGTATTTT. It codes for CASSPDTQYF.

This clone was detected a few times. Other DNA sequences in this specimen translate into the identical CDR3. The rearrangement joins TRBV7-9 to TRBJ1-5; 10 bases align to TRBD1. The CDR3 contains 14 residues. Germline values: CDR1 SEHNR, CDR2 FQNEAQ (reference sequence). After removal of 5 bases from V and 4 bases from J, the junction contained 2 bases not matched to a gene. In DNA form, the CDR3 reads TGTGCCAGCAGCCCGGGACAGGGGAATCAGCCCCAGCATTTT. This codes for CASSPGQGNQPQHF.

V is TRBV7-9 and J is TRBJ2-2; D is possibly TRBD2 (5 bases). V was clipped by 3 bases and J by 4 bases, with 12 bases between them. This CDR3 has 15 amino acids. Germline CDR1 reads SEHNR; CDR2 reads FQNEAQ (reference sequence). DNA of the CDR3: TGTGCCAGCAGCTTTGAGGGATCCTTCACCGGGGAGCTGTTTTTT. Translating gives CASSFEGSFTGELFF.

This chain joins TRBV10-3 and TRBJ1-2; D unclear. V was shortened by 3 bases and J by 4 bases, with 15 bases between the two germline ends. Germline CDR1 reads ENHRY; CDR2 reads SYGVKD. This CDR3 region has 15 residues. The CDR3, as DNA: TGTGCCATCAGTGAAGGGCTTGGAGAGGGCTATGGCTACACCTTC. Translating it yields CAISEGLGEGYGYTF.

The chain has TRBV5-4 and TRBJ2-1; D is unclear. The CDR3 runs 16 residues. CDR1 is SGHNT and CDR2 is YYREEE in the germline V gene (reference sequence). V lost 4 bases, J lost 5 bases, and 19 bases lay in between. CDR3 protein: CASSALFSPPHNEQFF. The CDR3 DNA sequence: TGTGCCAGCAGCGCACTGTTCTCCCCCCCCCACAATGAGCAGTTCTTC.

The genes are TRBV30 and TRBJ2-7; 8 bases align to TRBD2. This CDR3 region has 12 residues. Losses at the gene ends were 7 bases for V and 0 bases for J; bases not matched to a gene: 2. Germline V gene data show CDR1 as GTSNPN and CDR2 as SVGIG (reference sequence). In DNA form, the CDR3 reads TGTGCCTTAGCGGGGAACTCCTACGAGCAGTACTTC. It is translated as CALAGNSYEQYF.

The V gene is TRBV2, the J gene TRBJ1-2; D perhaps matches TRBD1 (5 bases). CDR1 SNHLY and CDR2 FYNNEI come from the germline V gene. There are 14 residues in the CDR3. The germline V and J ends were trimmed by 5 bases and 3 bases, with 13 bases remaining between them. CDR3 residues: CASSPQGGDYGYTF. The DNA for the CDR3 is TGTGCCAGCAGTCCCCAGGGTGGGGACTATGGCTACACCTTC.

The CDR3: CSVTSAGELFF. As DNA, the CDR3 is TGCAGCGTCACTAGCGCCGGGGAGCTGTTTTTT. The chain recombines TRBV29-1 with TRBJ2-2; TRBD2 matches at 7 bases. V was pared by 6 bases and J by 6 bases, with 1 base of the junction left unmatched. The CDR3 is 11 residues long. Germline CDR1 SQVTM, CDR2 ANQGSEA.

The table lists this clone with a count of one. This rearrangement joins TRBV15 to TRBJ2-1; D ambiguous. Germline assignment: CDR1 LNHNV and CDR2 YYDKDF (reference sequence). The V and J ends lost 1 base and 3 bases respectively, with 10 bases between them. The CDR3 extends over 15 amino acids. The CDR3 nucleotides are TGTGCCACCAGCAGAGGAGTCCTGGGCTACAATGAGCAGTTCTTC. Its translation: CATSRGVLGYNEQFF.

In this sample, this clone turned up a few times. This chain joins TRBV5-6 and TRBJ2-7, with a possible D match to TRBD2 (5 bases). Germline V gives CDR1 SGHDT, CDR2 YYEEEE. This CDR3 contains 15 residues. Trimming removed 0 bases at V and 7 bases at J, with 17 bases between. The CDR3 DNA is TGTGCCAGCAGCTTGGGCCTGGGCCGGGGAAAGGAGCAGTACTTC. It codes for CASSLGLGRGKEQYF.

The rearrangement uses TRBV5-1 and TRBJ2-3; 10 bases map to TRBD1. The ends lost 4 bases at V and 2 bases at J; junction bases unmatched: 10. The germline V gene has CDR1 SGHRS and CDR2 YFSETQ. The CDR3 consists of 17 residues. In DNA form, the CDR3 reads TGCGCCAGCAGCGAAAGGGACAGGGGTCCCGCCACAGATACGCAGTATTTT. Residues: CASSERDRGPATDTQYF.

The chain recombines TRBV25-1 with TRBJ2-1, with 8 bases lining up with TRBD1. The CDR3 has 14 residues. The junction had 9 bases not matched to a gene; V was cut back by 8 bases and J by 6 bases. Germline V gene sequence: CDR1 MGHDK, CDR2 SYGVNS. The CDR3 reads CASRRGRGLNEQFF. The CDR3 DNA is TGTGCCAGCCGCCGGGGCAGGGGGCTCAATGAGCAGTTCTTC.

CDR3 region: CSLGLAGVGTQYF. In DNA form, the CDR3 reads TGCAGCTTGGGACTAGCGGGGGTGGGTACGCAGTATTTT. V and J are TRBV29-1 and TRBJ2-3, with 14 bases fitting TRBD2. The trim removed 8 bases at V and 8 bases at J, leaving 6 bases unmatched. The CDR3 sequence is 13 residues long. Germline V gene lookup returns CDR1 SQVTM and CDR2 ANQGSEA.

CDR3 loop: CASSQEGLPTDTQYF. The CDR3 DNA reads as TGTGCCAGCAGCCAAGAGGGACTACCTACAGATACGCAGTATTTT. V gene TRBV4-2 combines with J gene TRBJ2-3; 7 positions match TRBD2. The trim removed 0 bases at V and 3 bases at J, leaving 3 bases unmatched. CDR3 length: 15 amino acids. CDR1 is LGHNA, CDR2 YNFKEQ, per germline.

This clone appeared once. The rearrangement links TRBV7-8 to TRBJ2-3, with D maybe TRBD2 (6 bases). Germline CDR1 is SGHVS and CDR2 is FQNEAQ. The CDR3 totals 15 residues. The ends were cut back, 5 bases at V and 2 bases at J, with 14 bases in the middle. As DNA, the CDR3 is TGTGCCAGCAGCAAGGGCGGGGCCTACACAGATACGCAGTATTTT. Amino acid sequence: CASSKGGAYTDTQYF.

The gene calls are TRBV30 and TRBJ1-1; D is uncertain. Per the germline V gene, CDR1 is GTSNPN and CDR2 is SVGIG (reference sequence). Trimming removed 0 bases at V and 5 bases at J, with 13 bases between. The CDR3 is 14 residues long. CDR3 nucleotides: TGTGCCTGGAGTGTAGGTGGGCTTAGGACTGAAGCTTTCTTT. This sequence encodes CAWSVGGLRTEAFF.